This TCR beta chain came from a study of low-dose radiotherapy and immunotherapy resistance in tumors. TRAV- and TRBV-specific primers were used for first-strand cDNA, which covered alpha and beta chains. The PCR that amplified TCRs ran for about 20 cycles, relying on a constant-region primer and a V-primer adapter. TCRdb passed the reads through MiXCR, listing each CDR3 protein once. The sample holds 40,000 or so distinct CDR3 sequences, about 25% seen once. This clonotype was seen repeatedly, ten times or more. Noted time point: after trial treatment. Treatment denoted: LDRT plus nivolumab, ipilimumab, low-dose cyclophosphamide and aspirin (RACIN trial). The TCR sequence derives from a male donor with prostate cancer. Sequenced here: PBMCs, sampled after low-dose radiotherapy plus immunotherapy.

CDR3 in DNA: TGTGCCAGCAACACAGGGGCCGGAAACACCATATATTTT. The encoded protein is CASNTGAGNTIYF. The rearrangement links TRBV6-1 to TRBJ1-3; 7 bases map to TRBD1. After removal of 7 bases from V and 4 bases from J, the junction contained 4 bases not matched to a gene. The CDR3 totals 13 residues. CDR1 and CDR2 (germline): MNHNS, SASEGT.